Listed below are T cell receptor beta chains from one sample, sequenced in a study of CD8+ T cells in alopecia areata. Method: immunoSEQ multiplex PCR; TCRdb's copy keeps in-frame clones and lacks some. The sample consists of fewer than 250,000 clones, roughly two fifths of them appearing once. The material was CD4+ T cells sorted from blood, obtained between weeks 30 and 35, from a patient treated with tofacitinib. These receptor sequences come from a human donor with alopecia areata. Each CDR3 is given with its conserved first and last residue. Each record gives: V gene, D gene, clone size, J gene, CDR3 DNA, CDR3 protein. D genes are given only for firm matches. Clone size is stated in some rows and not others, as once, few, many or a class when expanded.

V gene: TRBV6-5; D gene: -; clone size: once; J gene: TRBJ2-1; CDR3 DNA: TGTGCCAGCAGAGGACGAATCACCTACAATGAGCAGTTCTTC; CDR3 protein: CASRGRITYNEQFF
V gene: TRBV25-1; D gene: TRBD1; clone size: once; J gene: TRBJ2-6; CDR3 DNA: TGTGCCAGCAGTGAATCGGGGACAGGGACACCTGGGGCCAACGTCCTGACTTTC; CDR3 protein: CASSESGTGTPGANVLTF
V gene: TRBV19; D gene: TRBD2; clone size: -; J gene: TRBJ2-1; CDR3 DNA: TGTGCCAGTAGTAGGGCTAGCGGGGGGGCCTTGTTCTTC; CDR3 protein: CASSRASGGALFF
V gene: TRBV2; D gene: TRBD1; clone size: few; J gene: TRBJ2-2; CDR3 DNA: TGTGCCAGCAGGTCAACAGGGGCGAGAACCGGGGAGCTGTTTTTT; CDR3 protein: CASRSTGARTGELFF
V gene: TRBV9; D gene: -; clone size: -; J gene: TRBJ2-2; CDR3 DNA: TGTGCCAGCAGCGTAGATCTGAACACCGGGGAGCTGTTTTTT; CDR3 protein: CASSVDLNTGELFF
V gene: TRBV7-2; D gene: -; clone size: -; J gene: TRBJ1-5; CDR3 DNA: TGTGCCAGCAGCTTCCTTCATAATCAGCCCCAGCATTTT; CDR3 protein: CASSFLHNQPQHF
V gene: TRBV20-1; D gene: TRBD1; clone size: -; J gene: TRBJ1-2; CDR3 DNA: TGCAGTGCCTGGACAGGGGTCGGCTACACCTTC; CDR3 protein: CSAWTGVGYTF
V gene: TRBV9; D gene: -; clone size: -; J gene: TRBJ1-1; CDR3 DNA: TGTGCCAGCAGCCCGCGGACAGCCATGAACACTGAAGCTTTCTTT; CDR3 protein: CASSPRTAMNTEAFF
V gene: TRBV30; D gene: -; clone size: few; J gene: TRBJ1-2; CDR3 DNA: TGTGCCTGCCCACGCAAAGGAGGGAGCTATGGCTACACCTTC; CDR3 protein: CACPRKGGSYGYTF
V gene: TRBV30; D gene: -; clone size: -; J gene: TRBJ2-7; CDR3 DNA: TGTGCCTGGAGCGGAGGGATCTACGAGCAGTACTTC; CDR3 protein: CAWSGGIYEQYF
V gene: TRBV7-6; D gene: -; clone size: -; J gene: TRBJ2-5; CDR3 DNA: TGTGCCAGCAGCGATGTACAAGAGACCCAGTACTTC; CDR3 protein: CASSDVQETQYF
V gene: TRBV10-3; D gene: -; clone size: -; J gene: TRBJ1-1; CDR3 DNA: TGTGCCATCAGTGAGTCTCCACAGGGTACTGAAGCTTTCTTT; CDR3 protein: CAISESPQGTEAFF
V gene: TRBV30; D gene: -; clone size: -; J gene: TRBJ1-1; CDR3 DNA: TGTGCCTGGAGTGAGGAGACAGCGAACACTGAAGCTTTCTTT; CDR3 protein: CAWSEETANTEAFF
V gene: TRBV5-1; D gene: TRBD2; clone size: -; J gene: TRBJ2-3; CDR3 DNA: TGCGCCAGCAGCCCGGGACTAGCGGGAGGTCTTCTCACAGATACGCAGTATTTT; CDR3 protein: CASSPGLAGGLLTDTQYF
V gene: TRBV5-6; D gene: TRBD1; clone size: -; J gene: TRBJ1-3; CDR3 DNA: TGTGCCAGCAGCTTTCGTGGGACAGGCGACACCATATATTTT; CDR3 protein: CASSFRGTGDTIYF
V gene: TRBV25-1; D gene: TRBD2; clone size: few; J gene: TRBJ2-1; CDR3 DNA: TGTGCCAGCAGTGATCCCGGGAGGGCCCTATACAATGAGCAGTTCTTC; CDR3 protein: CASSDPGRALYNEQFF
V gene: TRBV5-4; D gene: -; clone size: -; J gene: TRBJ2-5; CDR3 DNA: TGTGCCAGCAGCTTGGGGCCTCGGGAGACCCAGTACTTC; CDR3 protein: CASSLGPRETQYF
V gene: TRBV29-1; D gene: TRBD1; clone size: -; J gene: TRBJ2-2; CDR3 DNA: TGCAGCGTTGAAGATTGGGGGACAGGGGAAACCGGGGAGCTGTTTTTT; CDR3 protein: CSVEDWGTGETGELFF
V gene: TRBV30; D gene: -; clone size: -; J gene: TRBJ2-1; CDR3 DNA: TGTGCCTGGAGCTACAGGGTATTAGGGTTCTTC; CDR3 protein: CAWSYRVLGFF
V gene: TRBV9; D gene: -; clone size: -; J gene: TRBJ2-7; CDR3 DNA: TGTGCCAGCAGCGCTAAACCCGGCAGGCCCTACGAGCAGTACTTC; CDR3 protein: CASSAKPGRPYEQYF
V gene: TRBV30; D gene: TRBD1; clone size: -; J gene: TRBJ2-3; CDR3 DNA: TGTGCCTGGAACCCCTGGACAGGGACAGATACGCAGTATTTT; CDR3 protein: CAWNPWTGTDTQYF
V gene: TRBV2; D gene: -; clone size: -; J gene: TRBJ2-5; CDR3 DNA: TGTGCCAGCAGTGAAGCGCCCTCCCTAGGCTGGGGTCGAGGGGAGACCCAGTACTTC; CDR3 protein: CASSEAPSLGWGRGETQYF
V gene: TRBV6-5; D gene: -; clone size: few; J gene: TRBJ2-7; CDR3 DNA: TGTGCCAGCAGTTTATCAGGGAGCGAGCAGTACTTC; CDR3 protein: CASSLSGSEQYF
V gene: TRBV29-1; D gene: TRBD1; clone size: -; J gene: TRBJ1-1; CDR3 DNA: TGCAGCACAGGGGGAATGAGGACTGAAGCTTTCTTT; CDR3 protein: CSTGGMRTEAFF
V gene: TRBV19; D gene: -; clone size: -; J gene: TRBJ1-2; CDR3 DNA: TGTGCCAGTAGTCCCAGGGGAATTACTCCTAACTATGGCTACACCTTC; CDR3 protein: CASSPRGITPNYGYTF